This T cell receptor beta chain derives from a study of blood T cell repertoires in COVID-19. Study background: Italy, Spain and the United States were the sources of the convalescent and acute COVID-19 samples. Sources were T cells, B-cell-depleted T cells, or PBMCs; the material itself was cDNA or gDNA.

Germline values: CDR1 SGDLS, CDR2 YYNGEE. V gave up 2 bases and J gave up 6 bases, with 9 bases separating them. The CDR3 is 12 residues long. Authors' processing steps: Using reference gene primer amplification, nucleated cell counts were estimated. Sequenced by immunoSEQ multiplex PCR; TCRdb stores in-frame clones only, minus some. The V and J calls and clone size were taken over from that table, and D and trimming were inferred from the DNA. The sample carries tens of thousands of clones, roughly 76% recorded once. The chain recombines TRBV9 with TRBJ2-7; D is undetermined. The source is a woman aged 55-69 years with acute or convalescent COVID-19. Specimen: peripheral blood. The CDR3 DNA reads TGTGCCAGCAGCGTTGAGCTCGGCGAGCAGTACTTC. This translates into CASSVELGEQYF.